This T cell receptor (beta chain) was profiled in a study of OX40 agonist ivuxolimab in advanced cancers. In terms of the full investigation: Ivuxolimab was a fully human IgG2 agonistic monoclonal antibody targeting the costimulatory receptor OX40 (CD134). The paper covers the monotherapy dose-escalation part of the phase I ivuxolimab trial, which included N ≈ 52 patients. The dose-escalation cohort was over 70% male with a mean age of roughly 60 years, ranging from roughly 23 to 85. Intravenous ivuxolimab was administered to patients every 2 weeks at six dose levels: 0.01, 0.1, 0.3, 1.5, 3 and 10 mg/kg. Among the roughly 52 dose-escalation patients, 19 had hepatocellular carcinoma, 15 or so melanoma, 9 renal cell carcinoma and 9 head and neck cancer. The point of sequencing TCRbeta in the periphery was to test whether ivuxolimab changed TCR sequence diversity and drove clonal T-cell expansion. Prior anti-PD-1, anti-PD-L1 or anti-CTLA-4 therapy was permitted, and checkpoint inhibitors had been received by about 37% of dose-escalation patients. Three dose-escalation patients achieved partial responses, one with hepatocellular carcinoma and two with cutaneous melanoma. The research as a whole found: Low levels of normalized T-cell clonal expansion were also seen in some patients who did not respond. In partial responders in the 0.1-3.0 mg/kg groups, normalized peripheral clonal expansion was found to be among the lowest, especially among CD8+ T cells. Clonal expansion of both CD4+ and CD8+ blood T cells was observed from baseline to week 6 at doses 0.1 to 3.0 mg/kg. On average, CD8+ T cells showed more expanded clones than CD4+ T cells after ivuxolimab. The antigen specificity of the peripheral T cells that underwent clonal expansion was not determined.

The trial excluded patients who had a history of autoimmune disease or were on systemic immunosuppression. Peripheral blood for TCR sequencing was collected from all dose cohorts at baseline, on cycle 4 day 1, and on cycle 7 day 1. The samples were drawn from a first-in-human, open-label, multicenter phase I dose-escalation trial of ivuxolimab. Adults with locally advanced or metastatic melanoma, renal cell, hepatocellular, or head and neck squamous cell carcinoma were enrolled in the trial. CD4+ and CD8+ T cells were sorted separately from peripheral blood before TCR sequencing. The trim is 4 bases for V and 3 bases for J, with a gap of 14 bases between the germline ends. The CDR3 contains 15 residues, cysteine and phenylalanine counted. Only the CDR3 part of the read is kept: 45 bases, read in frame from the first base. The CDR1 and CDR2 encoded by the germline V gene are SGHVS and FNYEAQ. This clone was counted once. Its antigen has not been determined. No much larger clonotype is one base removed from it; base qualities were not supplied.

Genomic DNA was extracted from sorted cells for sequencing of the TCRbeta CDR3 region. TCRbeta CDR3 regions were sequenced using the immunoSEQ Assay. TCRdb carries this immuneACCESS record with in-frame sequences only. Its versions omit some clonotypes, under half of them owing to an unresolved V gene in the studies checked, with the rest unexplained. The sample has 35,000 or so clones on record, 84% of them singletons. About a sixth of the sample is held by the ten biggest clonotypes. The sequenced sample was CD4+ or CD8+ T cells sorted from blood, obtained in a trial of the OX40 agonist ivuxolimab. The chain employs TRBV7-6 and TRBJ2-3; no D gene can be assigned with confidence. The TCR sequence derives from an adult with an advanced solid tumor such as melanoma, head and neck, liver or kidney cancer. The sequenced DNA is TGTGCCAGCAGCTGGGGTTCCCCCTCGACAGATACGCAGTATTTT. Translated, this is CASSWGSPSTDTQYF.